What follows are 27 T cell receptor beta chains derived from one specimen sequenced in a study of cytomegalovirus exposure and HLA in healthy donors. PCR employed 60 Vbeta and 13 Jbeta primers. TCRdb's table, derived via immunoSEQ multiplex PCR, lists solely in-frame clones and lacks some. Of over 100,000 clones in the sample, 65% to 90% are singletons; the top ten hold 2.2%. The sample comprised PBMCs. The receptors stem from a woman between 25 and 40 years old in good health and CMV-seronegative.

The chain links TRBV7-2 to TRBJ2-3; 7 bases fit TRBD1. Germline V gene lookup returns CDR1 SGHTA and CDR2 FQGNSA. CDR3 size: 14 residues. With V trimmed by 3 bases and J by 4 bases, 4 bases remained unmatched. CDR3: CASSLSQGADTQYF. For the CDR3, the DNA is TGTGCCAGCAGCTTGTCGCAGGGGGCAGATACGCAGTATTTT.

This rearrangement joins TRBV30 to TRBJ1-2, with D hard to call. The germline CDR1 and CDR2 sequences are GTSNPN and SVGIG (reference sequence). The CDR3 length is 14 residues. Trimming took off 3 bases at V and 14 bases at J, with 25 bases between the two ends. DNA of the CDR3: TGTGCCTGGAGCCCTTGGGTGGGAACTAATGGAGGGACCTTC. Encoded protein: CAWSPWVGTNGGTF.

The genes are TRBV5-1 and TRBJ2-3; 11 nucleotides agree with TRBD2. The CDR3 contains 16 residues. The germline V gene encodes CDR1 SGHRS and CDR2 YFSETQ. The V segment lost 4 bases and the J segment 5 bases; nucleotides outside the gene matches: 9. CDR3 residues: CASSISLAGVGDTQYF. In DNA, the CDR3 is TGCGCCAGCAGCATCTCACTAGCGGGAGTAGGAGATACGCAGTATTTT.

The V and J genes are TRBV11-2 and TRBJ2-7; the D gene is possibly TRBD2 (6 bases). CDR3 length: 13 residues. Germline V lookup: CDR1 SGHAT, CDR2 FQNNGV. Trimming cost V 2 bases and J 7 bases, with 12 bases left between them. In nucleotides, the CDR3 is TGTGCCAGCAGCTTATCTACGGGGGTAGAGCAGTACTTC. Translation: CASSLSTGVEQYF.

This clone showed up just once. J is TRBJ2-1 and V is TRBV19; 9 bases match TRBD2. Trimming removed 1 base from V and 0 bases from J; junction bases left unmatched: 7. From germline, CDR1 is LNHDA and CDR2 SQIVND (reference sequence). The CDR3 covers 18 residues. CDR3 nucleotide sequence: TGTGCCAGTAGTATAGGCGGGAGGGCAAGGAGCTCCTACAATGAGCAGTTCTTC. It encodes CASSIGGRARSSYNEQFF.

Here the CDR3 reads CASSPRVQETQYF. The CDR3 DNA sequence: TGCGCCAGCAGCCCGAGGGTCCAAGAGACCCAGTACTTC. The rearrangement joins TRBV5-1 to TRBJ2-5; D might be TRBD2 (5 bases). Germline CDR1 and CDR2: SGHRS and YFSETQ. The length of the CDR3 is 13 residues. The V gene lost 4 bases and the J gene lost 1 base, with 8 bases spanning the gap.

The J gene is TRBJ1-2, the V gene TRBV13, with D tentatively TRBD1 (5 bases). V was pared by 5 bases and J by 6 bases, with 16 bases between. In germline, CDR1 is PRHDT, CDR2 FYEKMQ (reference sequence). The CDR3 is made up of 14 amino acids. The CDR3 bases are TGTGCCAGCAGCCGGGGGACGAACTACCATGGCTACACCTTC. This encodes CASSRGTNYHGYTF.

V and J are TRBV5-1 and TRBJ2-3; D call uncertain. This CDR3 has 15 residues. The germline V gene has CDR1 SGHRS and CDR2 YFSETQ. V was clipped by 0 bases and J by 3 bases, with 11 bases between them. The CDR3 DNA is TGCGCCAGCAGCTTGGGACTTACGGAGACAGATACGCAGTATTTT. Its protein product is CASSLGLTETDTQYF.

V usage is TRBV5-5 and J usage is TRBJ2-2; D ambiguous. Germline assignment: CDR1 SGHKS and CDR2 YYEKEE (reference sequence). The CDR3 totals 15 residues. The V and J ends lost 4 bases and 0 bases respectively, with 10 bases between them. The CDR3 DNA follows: TGTGCCAGCAGCCCTCTGGCCTCGAACACCGGGGAGCTGTTTTTT. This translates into CASSPLASNTGELFF. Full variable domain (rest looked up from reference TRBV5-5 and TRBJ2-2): DAGVTQSPTHLIKTRGQQVTLRCSPISGHKSVSWYQQVLGQGPQFIFQYYEKEERGRGNFPDRFSARQFPNYSSELNVNALLLGDSALYLCASSPLASNTGELFFGEGSRLTVL.

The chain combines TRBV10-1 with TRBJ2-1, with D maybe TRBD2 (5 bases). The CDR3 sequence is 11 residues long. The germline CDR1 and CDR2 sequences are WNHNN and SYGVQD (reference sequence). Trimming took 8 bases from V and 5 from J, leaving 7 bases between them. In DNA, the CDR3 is TGCGCCAGCGGGAGAGACAATGAGCAGTTCTTC. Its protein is CASGRDNEQFF.

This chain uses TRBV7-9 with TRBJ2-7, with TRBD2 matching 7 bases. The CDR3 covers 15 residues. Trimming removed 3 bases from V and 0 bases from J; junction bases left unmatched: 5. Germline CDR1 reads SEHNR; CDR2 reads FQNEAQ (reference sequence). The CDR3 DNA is TGTGCCAGCAGCTTGTCGCTAGCGGACTCCTACGAGCAGTACTTC. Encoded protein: CASSLSLADSYEQYF.

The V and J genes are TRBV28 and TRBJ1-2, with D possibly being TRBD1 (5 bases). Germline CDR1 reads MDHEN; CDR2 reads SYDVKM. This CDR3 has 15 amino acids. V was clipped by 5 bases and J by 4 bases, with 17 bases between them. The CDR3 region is CASSLRDSYRYGYTF. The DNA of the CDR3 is TGTGCCAGCAGTCTCCGGGACTCCTACCGCTATGGCTACACCTTC.

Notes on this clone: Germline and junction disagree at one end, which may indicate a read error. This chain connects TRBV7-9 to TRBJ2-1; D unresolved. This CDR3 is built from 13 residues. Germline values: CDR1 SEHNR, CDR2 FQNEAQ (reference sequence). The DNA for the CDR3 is TGTTCCAGCAGCTTTAGTTGGAGCAATGAGCAGTTCTTC. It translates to CSSSFSWSNEQFF.

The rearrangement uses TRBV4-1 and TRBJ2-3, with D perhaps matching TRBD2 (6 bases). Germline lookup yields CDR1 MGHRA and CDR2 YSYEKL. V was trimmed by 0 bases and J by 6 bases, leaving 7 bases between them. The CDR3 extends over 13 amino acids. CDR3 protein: CASSQDRGDTQYF. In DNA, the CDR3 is TGCGCCAGCAGCCAAGATCGGGGGGATACGCAGTATTTT.

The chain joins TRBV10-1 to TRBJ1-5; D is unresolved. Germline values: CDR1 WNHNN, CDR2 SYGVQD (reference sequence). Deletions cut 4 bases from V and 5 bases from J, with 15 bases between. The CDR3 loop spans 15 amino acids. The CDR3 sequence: CASSGDTWRDQPQHF. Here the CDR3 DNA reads TGCGCCAGCAGTGGAGACACCTGGCGCGATCAGCCCCAGCATTTT.

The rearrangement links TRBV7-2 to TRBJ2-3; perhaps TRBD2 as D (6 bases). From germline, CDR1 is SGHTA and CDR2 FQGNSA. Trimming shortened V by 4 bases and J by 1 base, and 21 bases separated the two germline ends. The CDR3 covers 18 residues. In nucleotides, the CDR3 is TGTGCCAGCAGCTCCCAAACGCGGGGACCAGCACGCACAGATACGCAGTATTTT. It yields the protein CASSSQTRGPARTDTQYF. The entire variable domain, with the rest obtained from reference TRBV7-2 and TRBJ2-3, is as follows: GAGVSQSPSNKVTEKGKDVELRCDPISGHTALYWYRQSLGQGLEFLIYFQGNSAPDKSGLPSDRFSAERTGGSVSTLTIQRTQQEDSAVYLCASSSQTRGPARTDTQYFGPGTRLTVL.

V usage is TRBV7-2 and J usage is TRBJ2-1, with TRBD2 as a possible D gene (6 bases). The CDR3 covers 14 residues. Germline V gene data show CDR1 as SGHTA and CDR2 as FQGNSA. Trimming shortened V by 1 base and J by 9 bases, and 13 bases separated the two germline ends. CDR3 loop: CASSLGDLRREQFF. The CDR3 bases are TGTGCCAGCAGCTTAGGGGACTTGAGGCGTGAGCAGTTCTTC.

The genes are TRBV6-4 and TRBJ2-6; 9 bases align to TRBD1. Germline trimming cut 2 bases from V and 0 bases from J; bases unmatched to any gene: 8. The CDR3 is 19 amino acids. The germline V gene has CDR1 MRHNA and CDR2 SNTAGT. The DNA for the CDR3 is TGTGCCAGCAGTGACCCGGGACAGGGACCGTCCTCTGGGGCCAACGTCCTGACTTTC. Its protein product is CASSDPGQGPSSGANVLTF.

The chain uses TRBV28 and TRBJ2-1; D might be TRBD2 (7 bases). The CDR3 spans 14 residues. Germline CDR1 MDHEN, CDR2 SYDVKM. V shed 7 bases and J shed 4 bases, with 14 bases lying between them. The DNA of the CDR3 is TGTGCCAGCAAGGTGGGGGGGCAATACAATGAGCAGTTCTTC. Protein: CASKVGGQYNEQFF.

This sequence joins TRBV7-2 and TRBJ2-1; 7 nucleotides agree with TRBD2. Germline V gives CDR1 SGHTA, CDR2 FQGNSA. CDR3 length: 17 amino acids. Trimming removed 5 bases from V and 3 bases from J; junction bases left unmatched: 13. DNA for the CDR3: TGTGCCAGCAGCCCCGAACCGCGCGGGAGTATCTACAATGAGCAGTTCTTC. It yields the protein CASSPEPRGSIYNEQFF.

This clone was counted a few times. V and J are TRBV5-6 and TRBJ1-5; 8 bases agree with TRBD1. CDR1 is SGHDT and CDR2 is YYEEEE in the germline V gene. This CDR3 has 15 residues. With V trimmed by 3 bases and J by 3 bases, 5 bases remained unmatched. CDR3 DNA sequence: TGTGCCAGCAGCTCGGGACAGGCGTTCAATCAGCCCCAGCATTTT. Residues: CASSSGQAFNQPQHF.

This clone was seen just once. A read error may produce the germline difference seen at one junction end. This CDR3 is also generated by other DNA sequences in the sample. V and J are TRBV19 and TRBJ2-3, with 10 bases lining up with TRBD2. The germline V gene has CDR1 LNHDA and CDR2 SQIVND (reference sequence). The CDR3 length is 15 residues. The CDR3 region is CASSSPSGSSDTQYF. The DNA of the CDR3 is TGTGCTAGTAGTTCCCCTAGCGGGAGCTCAGATACGCAGTATTTT.

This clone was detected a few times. The CDR3 spells CASSLGIVSEAFF. The DNA of the CDR3 is TGTGCCAGCAGCTTAGGTATTGTATCTGAAGCTTTCTTT. This sequence joins TRBV7-8 and TRBJ1-1, with D uncertain. V gave up 1 base and J gave up 6 bases, with 9 bases separating them. Per the germline V gene, CDR1 is SGHVS and CDR2 is FQNEAQ. The CDR3 runs 13 residues.

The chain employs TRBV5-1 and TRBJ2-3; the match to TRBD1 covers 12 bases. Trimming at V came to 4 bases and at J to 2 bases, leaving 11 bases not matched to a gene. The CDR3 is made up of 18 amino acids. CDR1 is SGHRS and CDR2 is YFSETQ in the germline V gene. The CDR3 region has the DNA TGCGCCAGCAGCCCGGGACAGGGGGCCTGGGACCTCACAGATACGCAGTATTTT. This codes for CASSPGQGAWDLTDTQYF.

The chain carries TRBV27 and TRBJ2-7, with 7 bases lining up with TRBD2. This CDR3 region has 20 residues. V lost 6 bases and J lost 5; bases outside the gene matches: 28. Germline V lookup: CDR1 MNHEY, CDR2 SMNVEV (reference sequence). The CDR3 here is CASRPPARGEAKTGDNEQYF. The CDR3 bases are TGTGCCAGCAGGCCCCCAGCCCGGGGGGAGGCCAAGACGGGAGATAACGAGCAGTACTTC.

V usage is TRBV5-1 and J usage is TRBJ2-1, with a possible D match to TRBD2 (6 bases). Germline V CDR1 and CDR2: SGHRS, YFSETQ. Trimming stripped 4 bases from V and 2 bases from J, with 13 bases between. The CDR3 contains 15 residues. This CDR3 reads CASSPGESPYNEQFF. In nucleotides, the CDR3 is TGCGCCAGCAGCCCGGGGGAGTCCCCCTACAATGAGCAGTTCTTC. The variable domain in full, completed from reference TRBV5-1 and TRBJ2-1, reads KAGVTQTPRYLIKTRGQQVTLSCSPISGHRSVSWYQQTPGQGLQFLFEYFSETQRNKGNFPGRFSGRQFSNSRSEMNVSTLELGDSALYLCASSPGESPYNEQFFGPGTRLTVL.

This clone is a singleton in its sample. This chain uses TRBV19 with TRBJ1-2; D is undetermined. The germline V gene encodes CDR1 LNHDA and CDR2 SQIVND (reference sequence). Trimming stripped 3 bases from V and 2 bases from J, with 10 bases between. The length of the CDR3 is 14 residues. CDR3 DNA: TGTGCCAGTAGTATTACCGTCCGGAACTATGGCTACACCTTC. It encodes CASSITVRNYGYTF.